A selection of T cell receptor beta chains follows, all from one sample in a study of neoadjuvant anti-PD-1 for oral cavity cancer. TCRdb's copy holds only in-frame clones and misses some; the assay was immunoSEQ multiplex PCR. The sample contains more than 11,000 clones, roughly 77% of which appear only once. Sequenced here: PBMCs, sampled after nivolumab (anti-PD-1) treatment. The receptors stem from a person between 40 and 79 years old with oral cavity squamous cell carcinoma. CDR3s include the opening cysteine and the closing phenylalanine or tryptophan.

length	V	CDR3
17	TRBV4-2	CASSQDDLRATNEKLFF
15	TRBV4-1	CASSLTGGGEQPQHF
11	TRBV20-1	CSAMTSNEQFF
15	TRBV11-3	CASSAAPSSTDTQYF
15	TRBV6-1	CASSEGGAVSDTQYF
14	TRBV5-1	CASSQSASGLEAFF
14	TRBV2	CASRRGGVGEKLFF
15	TRBV12-5	CASGDWGGRTDTQYF
14	TRBV15	CATSRKGTGNGYTF
15	TRBV2	CASSETGRWDQPQHF
13	TRBV10-3	CAISGTGDQPQHF
15	TRBV5-4	CASRASGTDYNEQFF
14	TRBV10-3	CAISDLQGGTEAFF
16	TRBV7-2	CASSAYSGRRGETQYF